Listed here are 32 T cell receptor beta chains from one sample, sequenced in a study of T cell clones after liver transplantation. Method: immunoSEQ multiplex PCR; TCRdb's copy keeps in-frame clones and lacks some. Seen here are about 75,000 clones, about 85% observed once, and the top ten hold under 2.5%. The material was CD4+ T cells from blood, obtained roughly 48 months after liver transplant. These receptors all come from a human patient who received a liver transplant. Some T cells may possibly be graft donor cells.

The rearrangement uses TRBV7-2 and TRBJ2-1; TRBD1 might be the D (6 bases). The V gene lost 5 bases and the J gene lost 9 bases, with 17 bases spanning the gap. CDR1 is SGHTA and CDR2 is FQGNSA in the germline V gene. The CDR3 is 14 amino acids. CDR3 sequence: CASSPLGTIGEQFF. For the CDR3, the DNA is TGTGCCAGCAGCCCCCTCGGGACAATCGGTGAGCAGTTCTTC.

CDR3 in amino acids: CASSGQGTEAFF. In DNA, the CDR3 is TGTGCCAGCAGTGGACAGGGCACTGAAGCTTTCTTT. The V call is TRBV28, the J call TRBJ1-1; 8 bases agree with TRBD1. CDR1 and CDR2 from the germline V gene are MDHEN and SYDVKM. J gave up 4 bases and V 5 bases, and 0 bases lay outside the gene matches. CDR3 length: 12 amino acids.

The rearrangement uses TRBV28 and TRBJ2-3; TRBD2 matches 10 bases. V was clipped by 6 bases and J by 2 bases; unmatched bases: 5. The CDR3 extends over 15 amino acids. CDR1 is MDHEN and CDR2 is SYDVKM in the germline V gene. This CDR3 reads CASSKLAGLTDTQYF. The DNA of the CDR3 is TGTGCCAGCAGCAAACTAGCGGGACTCACAGATACGCAGTATTTT.

This chain links TRBV4-1 with TRBJ1-2; D is uncertain. This CDR3 has 15 amino acids. CDR1 MGHRA and CDR2 YSYEKL come from the germline V gene. V lost 4 bases, J lost 6 bases, and 18 bases lay in between. CDR3 sequence: CASSPRIGGSDGYTF. CDR3 in DNA: TGCGCCAGCAGCCCGAGAATAGGAGGATCGGATGGCTACACCTTC.

This chain uses TRBV28 with TRBJ1-1; D remains ambiguous. Germline CDR1 and CDR2: MDHEN and SYDVKM. CDR3 length: 14 amino acids. V lost 5 bases and J lost 1, with 11 bases in between. In DNA form, the CDR3 reads TGTGCCAGCAGTCTTTGGTTGGAGAACACTGAAGCTTTCTTT. Translation gives CASSLWLENTEAFF.

This clone was seen more than once but under ten times. The chain has TRBV7-2 and TRBJ2-5; TRBD2 matches at 8 bases. CDR3 length equals 15 residues. From germline, CDR1 is SGHTA and CDR2 FQGNSA. V lost 3 bases, J lost 1 base, and 4 bases stayed unmatched. CDR3 in amino acids: CASSLWAGGQETQYF. The DNA of the CDR3 is TGTGCCAGCAGCTTGTGGGCGGGAGGCCAAGAGACCCAGTACTTC.

The chain combines TRBV11-2 with TRBJ2-7; no clear D. Between the trimmed V and J ends, which lost 5 bases and 5 bases, there was a span of 16 bases. Germline V CDR1 and CDR2: SGHAT, FQNNGV. The CDR3 contains 14 residues. As DNA, the CDR3 is TGTGCCAGCAGCCATGGGCCCCGGAACGACGAGCAGTACTTC. Protein product: CASSHGPRNDEQYF.

This rearrangement joins TRBV6-5 to TRBJ2-5; a weak D match, TRBD1 (7 bases). This CDR3 is 15 amino acids long. The V gene's germline CDR1 is MNHEY and CDR2 SVGAGI. V was trimmed by 8 bases and J by 4 bases, leaving 20 bases between them. CDR3 DNA: TGTGCCAGCCGAAGACAGGGAGAGGGGGGAGAGACCCAGTACTTC. It codes for CASRRQGEGGETQYF.

V is TRBV7-2 and J is TRBJ2-1, with TRBD1 identical over 8 bases. This CDR3 comprises 14 residues. Trimming took 6 bases from V and 2 from J; bases not matched to a gene: 3. CDR1 is SGHTA, CDR2 FQGNSA, per germline. The CDR3 DNA follows: TGTGCCAGCAGTCAGGGGGCCACCTACAATGAGCAGTTCTTC. As protein: CASSQGATYNEQFF. Looking up the rest from reference TRBV7-2 and TRBJ2-1 gives the full variable domain: GAGVSQSPSNKVTEKGKDVELRCDPISGHTALYWYRQSLGQGLEFLIYFQGNSAPDKSGLPSDRFSAERTGGSVSTLTIQRTQQEDSAVYLCASSQGATYNEQFFGPGTRLTVL.

The chain joins TRBV7-2 to TRBJ1-2; D is uncertain. CDR3 length: 14 amino acids. Deletions cut 5 bases from V and 4 bases from J, with 14 bases between. Germline loops: CDR1 SGHTA, CDR2 FQGNSA. The CDR3 DNA is TGTGCCAGCAGCCCGGGCCTGTGGGGCTATGGCTACACCTTC. Its protein is CASSPGLWGYGYTF.

This clone is a singleton in its sample. CDR3 nucleotides: TGTGCCAGCAGCTACGGACAGACCCGAGAAGCTTTCTTT. As protein: CASSYGQTREAFF. V is TRBV7-2 and J is TRBJ1-1; the D gene is possibly TRBD1 (6 bases). The V and J ends lost 4 bases and 8 bases respectively, with 14 bases between them. Germline V gives CDR1 SGHTA, CDR2 FQGNSA. This CDR3 has 13 residues.

This chain uses TRBV10-3 with TRBJ1-3; D gene unclear. The length of the CDR3 is 18 residues. CDR1 ENHRY and CDR2 SYGVKD come from the germline V gene. Trimming removed 2 bases from V and 4 bases from J, with 21 bases in between. The CDR3 DNA is TGTGCCATCAGTGAGGGGAGTGTGAGTCGCGGAGGCGGAAACACCATATATTTT. Translation gives CAISEGSVSRGGGNTIYF.

The chain links TRBV4-2 to TRBJ2-5, with 12 bases lining up with TRBD2. The CDR3 is made up of 16 amino acids. V gave up 4 bases and J gave up 5 bases; unmatched junction bases: 8. Looked up from germline, CDR1 is LGHNA and CDR2 is YNFKEQ. The CDR3 spells CASSLRLAGEGETQYF. DNA of the CDR3: TGTGCCAGCAGCCTCCGACTAGCGGGGGAGGGTGAGACCCAGTACTTC.

The rearrangement uses TRBV28 and TRBJ2-2; the D is unclear. The V end was cut by 7 bases, the J end by 0 bases, with 6 bases between. Germline CDR1 reads MDHEN; CDR2 reads SYDVKM. CDR3 length equals 13 residues. In nucleotides, the CDR3 is TGTGCCAGCATTTCGCCGAACACCGGGGAGCTGTTTTTT. Its protein product is CASISPNTGELFF.

This chain connects TRBV29-1 to TRBJ1-4; TRBD1 aligns across 7 bases. The CDR3 has 14 residues. V shed 1 base, J shed 4 bases, and the junction held 3 bases outside the gene matches. The germline V gene has CDR1 SQVTM and CDR2 ANQGSEA. The CDR3 DNA reads TGCAGCGTTGAAGTGACAGGGAGTAATGAAAAACTGTTTTTT. It specifies CSVEVTGSNEKLFF.

The chain is built from TRBV19 and TRBJ1-3, with 8 bases that match TRBD1. The CDR3 runs 18 residues. CDR1 LNHDA and CDR2 SQIVND come from the germline V gene (reference sequence). The V segment lost 7 bases and the J segment 6 bases; nucleotides outside the gene matches: 20. CDR3 loop: CASTNWGTTGADQNTIYF. The CDR3, as DNA: TGTGCCAGTACCAATTGGGGGACGACAGGGGCAGACCAAAACACCATATATTTT. Full variable domain (rest looked up from reference TRBV19 and TRBJ1-3): DGGITQSPKYLFRKEGQNVTLSCEQNLNHDAMYWYRQDPGQGLRLIYYSQIVNDFQKGDIAEGYSVSREKKESFPLTVTSAQKNPTAFYLCASTNWGTTGADQNTIYFGEGSWLTVV.

The chain is built from TRBV2 and TRBJ1-2, with 10 bases identical to TRBD1. CDR3 size: 14 residues. The trim removed 5 bases at V and 3 bases at J, leaving 3 bases unmatched. Germline CDR1 is SNHLY and CDR2 is FYNNEI. In DNA form, the CDR3 reads TGTGCCAGCAGTACCGGGACAGGGGACTATGGCTACACCTTC. It yields the protein CASSTGTGDYGYTF.

This chain uses TRBV27 with TRBJ2-7; D might be TRBD2 (6 bases). V gave up 3 bases and J gave up 4 bases, with 10 bases separating them. The CDR3 is 13 residues long. Germline assignment: CDR1 MNHEY and CDR2 SMNVEV (reference sequence). DNA for the CDR3: TGTGCCAGCAGTTTTTCTGCGGGATACGAGCAGTACTTC. Protein sequence: CASSFSAGYEQYF.

Here the CDR3 DNA reads TGTGCCAGCACCCAAGACATCCTCACGGAGACCCAGTACTTC. This translates into CASTQDILTETQYF. The chain combines TRBV5-6 with TRBJ2-5, with D hard to call. V lost 6 bases and J lost 5, with 17 bases in between. The CDR3 loop spans 14 amino acids. Germline CDR1 SGHDT, CDR2 YYEEEE.

CDR3 region: CASSLHPQSSYNSPLHF. The CDR3 bases are TGTGCCAGCAGCTTGCACCCCCAGAGCTCCTATAATTCACCCCTCCACTTT. The rearrangement joins TRBV5-5 to TRBJ1-6; no clear D gene. This CDR3 has 17 amino acids. The ends were cut back, 1 base at V and 0 bases at J, with 11 bases in the middle. Germline assignment: CDR1 SGHKS and CDR2 YYEKEE (reference sequence).

V usage is TRBV29-1 and J usage is TRBJ2-4; 10 bases map to TRBD1. The V and J ends lost 4 bases and 6 bases, in that order; junction bases with no gene match: 6. Germline assignment: CDR1 SQVTM and CDR2 ANQGSEA. This CDR3 is built from 14 residues. This CDR3 is CSVAPGQGRNIQYF. DNA for the CDR3: TGCAGCGTTGCGCCGGGACAGGGGAGAAACATTCAGTACTTC.

CDR3 sequence reads: CASGRQGYNSPLHF. The CDR3 bases are TGTGCCAGCGGAAGACAGGGCTATAATTCACCCCTCCACTTT. This chain links TRBV6-5 with TRBJ1-6; 7 nucleotides agree with TRBD1. In germline, CDR1 is MNHEY, CDR2 SVGAGI. The CDR3 covers 14 residues. With V trimmed by 8 bases and J by 3 bases, 4 bases remained unmatched.

This chain uses TRBV29-1 with TRBJ1-2; no firm D call. This CDR3 comprises 12 residues. V shed 4 bases and J shed 2 bases, with 8 bases lying between them. CDR1 SQVTM and CDR2 ANQGSEA come from the germline V gene. The CDR3 here is CSVAGGNYGYTF. The CDR3 DNA sequence: TGCAGCGTTGCAGGAGGAAACTATGGCTACACCTTC.

This clone is a singleton in its sample. This chain connects TRBV7-2 to TRBJ2-7; a possible D gene is TRBD2 (5 bases). Trimming shortened V by 4 bases and J by 1 base, and 11 bases separated the two germline ends. The CDR3 contains 14 residues. Germline CDR1 and CDR2: SGHTA and FQGNSA. CDR3 bases: TGTGCCAGCAGCTCCGCCCGGACTTCCTACGAGCAGTACTTC. Amino acids: CASSSARTSYEQYF.

V gene TRBV5-6 combines with J gene TRBJ2-5; 8 positions match TRBD2. Germline CDR1 and CDR2: SGHDT and YYEEEE. Trimming removed 2 bases from V and 4 bases from J; junction bases left unmatched: 19. The CDR3 runs 19 residues. The CDR3 nucleotides are TGTGCCAGCAGCTTACGGACCGCTTTTAAGCGGGAGTTGGGAGAGACCCAGTACTTC. Translation: CASSLRTAFKRELGETQYF.

This chain uses TRBV19 with TRBJ2-3; D not certain. The V gene's germline CDR1 is LNHDA and CDR2 SQIVND (reference sequence). This CDR3 has 14 amino acids. Trimming left V 4 bases short and J 3 bases short, with 11 bases between. CDR3 protein: CASSTKDRTDTQYF. The CDR3 nucleotides are TGTGCCAGTAGTACCAAGGACCGAACAGATACGCAGTATTTT.

V is TRBV6-1 and J is TRBJ2-3; either TRBD1 or TRBD2 may fit D (7 bases each). CDR1 and CDR2 (germline): MNHNS, SASEGT. The CDR3 is made up of 15 amino acids. The germline V and J ends were trimmed by 2 bases and 2 bases, with 11 bases remaining between them. CDR3 loop: CASSESGTATDTQYF. CDR3 DNA: TGTGCCAGCAGTGAAAGCGGGACAGCCACAGATACGCAGTATTTT.

CDR3 region: CASRGQPNEKLFF. CDR3 nucleotide sequence: TGTGCCAGCAGGGGACAGCCAAATGAAAAACTGTTTTTT. The chain recombines TRBV6-6 with TRBJ1-4; 7 positions match TRBD1. From germline, CDR1 is MNHNY and CDR2 SVGAGI (reference sequence). V shed 6 bases and J 5 bases; nucleotides not matched to a gene: 3. The CDR3 contains 13 residues.

The chain recombines TRBV5-6 with TRBJ1-5; no clear D. The CDR3 is 16 amino acids. Germline V gives CDR1 SGHDT, CDR2 YYEEEE. V was trimmed by 0 bases and J by 5 bases, leaving 15 bases between them. The DNA for the CDR3 is TGTGCCAGCAGCTTGGGCCCTGTGGGCCCCGATCAGCCCCAGCATTTT. Protein: CASSLGPVGPDQPQHF.

Here the CDR3 reads CASSLGRTSGEIQETQYF. The CDR3 DNA reads as TGCGCCAGCAGCTTGGGTAGGACTAGCGGGGAGATCCAAGAGACCCAGTACTTC. The J gene is TRBJ2-5, the V gene TRBV5-1, with TRBD2 identical over 12 bases. The CDR3 has 18 residues. Germline V lookup: CDR1 SGHRS, CDR2 YFSETQ. With V trimmed by 0 bases and J by 1 base, 7 bases remained unmatched.

CDR3 nucleotides: TGTGCCACCCTGGGGGGATTTAATGAAAAACTGTTTTTT. Amino acids: CATLGGFNEKLFF. This chain joins TRBV28 and TRBJ1-4, with a tentative D call TRBD1 (5 bases). V lost 10 bases and J 4 bases, leaving 13 bases between the germline ends. Germline loops: CDR1 MDHEN, CDR2 SYDVKM. The CDR3 totals 13 residues.

In its sample, this clone was seen once. The chain links TRBV6-6 to TRBJ2-3; TRBD2 agrees at 10 bases. Germline V gene sequence: CDR1 MNHNY, CDR2 SVGAGI (reference sequence). This CDR3 is built from 16 residues. The V and J ends lost 6 bases and 2 bases, in that order; junction bases with no gene match: 8. CDR3 coding DNA: TGTGCCAGCAGGTCCTTACTAGCGGGAAACACAGATACGCAGTATTTT. Protein: CASRSLLAGNTDTQYF.